The rows below give T cell receptor beta chains drawn from one sample of a study of blood T cell repertoires in COVID-19. TCRdb's copy holds only in-frame clones and misses some; the assay was immunoSEQ multiplex PCR. Of about 160,000 clones listed, 90% to 95% are singletons. The source material was peripheral blood. These receptors came from a woman aged 50 to 65 with acute or convalescent COVID-19. Each CDR3 is given with its conserved first and last residue. The order of the fields is V gene, D gene, clone size, J gene, CDR3 protein, CDR3 DNA. A D gene is named only where the DNA matches it firmly. Not every row has a clone size; where given, it reads once, few, many or a size class.

TRBV2	TRBD1	-	TRBJ2-3	CASSGPGQGGRTDTQYF	TGTGCCAGCAGTGGCCCTGGACAGGGAGGTCGAACAGATACGCAGTATTTT
TRBV30	TRBD2	-	TRBJ2-7	CAWSGLAGVSYEQYF	TGTGCCTGGAGTGGACTAGCGGGGGTCTCCTACGAGCAGTACTTC
TRBV3-1/TRBV3-2	TRBD1	-	TRBJ1-1	CASSHGTGFEAFF	TGTGCCAGCAGCCATGGGACAGGGTTTGAAGCTTTCTTT
TRBV12-3/TRBV12-4	-	few	TRBJ1-2	CASSSGVGYGYTF	TGTGCCAGCAGTTCAGGGGTAGGCTATGGCTACACCTTC
TRBV28	TRBD2	-	TRBJ2-7	CASRTIGLAGPNYEQYF	TGTGCCAGCAGGACAATTGGACTAGCGGGACCCAACTACGAGCAGTACTTC
TRBV5-1	TRBD1	-	TRBJ2-7	CASRKQGGEQYF	TGCGCCAGCAGAAAACAGGGGGGCGAGCAGTACTTC
TRBV19	TRBD1	-	TRBJ2-2	CASSMTGAGELFF	TGTGCCAGTAGTATGACAGGGGCCGGGGAGCTGTTTTTT
TRBV24-1	-	-	TRBJ2-2	CATSSRATGELFF	TGTGCCACCAGTTCCAGGGCCACCGGGGAGCTGTTTTTT
TRBV19	-	-	TRBJ2-2	CASSIARGLSGELFF	TGTGCCAGTAGTATTGCCAGGGGTTTGTCCGGGGAGCTGTTTTTT
TRBV19	-	-	TRBJ2-7	CASNGGTGAYEQYF	TGTGCCAGTAACGGAGGGACGGGGGCCTACGAGCAGTACTTC
TRBV6-5	TRBD1	-	TRBJ2-7	CASSWTGGGSREQYF	TGTGCCAGCAGTTGGACAGGGGGGGGTTCTAGGGAGCAGTACTTC
TRBV28	TRBD1	-	TRBJ2-5	CASSRRTGQETQYF	TGTGCCAGCAGCCGCCGGACAGGTCAAGAGACCCAGTACTTC
TRBV29-1	-	-	TRBJ2-2	CSVSGFTNTGELFF	TGCAGCGTTTCGGGATTCACGAACACCGGGGAGCTGTTTTTT
TRBV27	TRBD1	-	TRBJ1-5	CASSFGQGNQPQHF	TGTGCCAGCAGTTTCGGACAGGGCAATCAGCCCCAGCATTTT
TRBV5-6	-	-	TRBJ1-5	CASSLAGSNQPQHF	TGTGCCAGCAGCTTGGCCGGGTCCAATCAGCCCCAGCATTTT
TRBV3-1/TRBV3-2	-	-	TRBJ2-7	CASSRDDRIRYEQYF	TGTGCCAGCAGCCGAGACGACAGAATTAGGTACGAGCAGTACTTC
TRBV18	-	once	TRBJ2-3	CASFGSRSTDTQYF	TGTGCCAGCTTTGGCAGTCGCAGCACAGATACGCAGTATTTT
TRBV6-5	-	-	TRBJ1-1	CASSYAENTEAFF	TGTGCCAGCAGTTATGCAGAGAACACTGAAGCTTTCTTT
TRBV14	-	-	TRBJ1-4	CASSQGGIGGNEKLFF	TGTGCCAGCAGCCAAGGAGGGATAGGGGGTAATGAAAAACTGTTTTTT
TRBV29-1	TRBD1	-	TRBJ1-1	CSVERQGTEAFF	TGCAGCGTTGAACGACAGGGTACTGAAGCTTTCTTT
TRBV5-5	-	-	TRBJ2-7	CASSLGGTYEQYF	TGTGCCAGCAGCTTGGGCGGAACCTACGAGCAGTACTTC
TRBV4-3	TRBD1	-	TRBJ1-4	CASSQRAGGDEKLFF	TGCGCCAGCAGCCAACGTGCAGGGGGTGATGAAAAACTGTTTTTT
TRBV2	-	once	TRBJ2-4	CASSEREGTKNIQYF	TGTGCCAGCAGTGAAAGGGAGGGGACAAAAAACATTCAGTACTTC
TRBV11-2	-	-	TRBJ1-4	CASSPAPGVGFLGLFF	TGTGCCAGCAGCCCGGCCCCAGGGGTCGGGTTTCTGGGACTGTTTTTT
TRBV28	TRBD1	-	TRBJ1-5	CASISTGAGGQPQHF	TGTGCCAGCATCTCGACAGGGGCAGGGGGTCAGCCCCAGCATTTT
TRBV6-5	-	-	TRBJ2-7	CASRAAGLAYEQYF	TGTGCCAGCAGGGCGGCGGGGCTTGCCTACGAGCAGTACTTC
TRBV7-2	TRBD1	-	TRBJ2-7	CASSDRDRRAYEQYF	TGTGCCAGCAGCGACCGGGACAGGAGGGCCTACGAGCAGTACTTC
TRBV27	TRBD1	-	TRBJ1-2	CASSFLDRDYGYTF	TGTGCCAGCAGCTTTCTGGACAGGGACTATGGCTACACCTTC
TRBV27	-	-	TRBJ1-6	CASSVVQFHSPLHF	TGTGCCAGCAGTGTGGTACAATTCCATTCACCCCTCCACTTT
TRBV6-5	-	once	TRBJ1-2	CASRGSNRAGYTF	TGTGCCAGCAGGGGATCTAACAGGGCTGGCTACACCTTC
TRBV9	-	-	TRBJ2-2	CASSGRAETGELFF	TGTGCCAGCAGCGGGAGGGCCGAAACCGGGGAGCTGTTTTTT
TRBV5-5	-	once	TRBJ1-2	CASSLDRGHGYTF	TGTGCCAGCAGCTTGGACCGGGGTCATGGCTACACCTTC
TRBV20-1	TRBD1	-	TRBJ2-7	CSASTPTGGSYEQYF	TGCAGTGCTAGTACCCCGACAGGGGGCTCCTACGAGCAGTACTTC
TRBV11-2	-	-	TRBJ1-2	CASSRRESGYTF	TGTGCCAGCAGCCGACGGGAGAGTGGCTACACCTTC
TRBV4-3	-	-	TRBJ2-7	CASSSLLGWSYEQYF	TGCGCCAGCAGCTCTCTACTAGGGTGGTCCTACGAGCAGTACTTC
TRBV4-1	TRBD2	-	TRBJ2-3	CASSQGTSGRADTQYF	TGCGCCAGCAGCCAAGGGACTAGCGGGAGGGCAGATACGCAGTATTTT
TRBV19	-	-	TRBJ2-1	CASSIQGSQFF	TGTGCCAGTAGTATCCAGGGTTCCCAGTTCTTC
TRBV3-1/TRBV3-2	TRBD2	-	TRBJ2-7	CASSQDGRTSAYEQYF	TGTGCCAGCAGCCAAGATGGGAGGACTAGCGCCTACGAGCAGTACTTC
TRBV5-4	-	few	TRBJ1-4	CASSLHGGKEKLFF	TGTGCCAGCAGCTTACACGGGGGGAAAGAAAAACTGTTTTTT
TRBV30	-	-	TRBJ2-5	CAWTGGETQYF	TGTGCCTGGACTGGAGGAGAGACCCAGTACTTC
TRBV6-5	-	-	TRBJ1-2	CASSSGYGYTF	TGTGCCAGCAGTTCCGGCTATGGCTACACCTTC
TRBV3-1/TRBV3-2	TRBD1	-	TRBJ2-3	CASSQDRTGLDTQYF	TGTGCCAGCAGCCAAGATCGGACAGGGTTAGATACGCAGTATTTT
TRBV11-3	TRBD1	-	TRBJ2-2	CASSPRDRANTGELFF	TGTGCCAGCAGCCCCCGGGACAGGGCGAACACCGGGGAGCTGTTTTTT
TRBV28	-	-	TRBJ1-2	CASSLPSLGGGYTF	TGTGCCAGCAGTTTACCCTCCCTCGGGGGTGGCTACACCTTC
TRBV6-5	-	-	TRBJ1-5	CASVWSIYSNQPQHF	TGTGCCAGCGTGTGGAGCATTTATAGCAATCAGCCCCAGCATTTT
TRBV5-1	-	-	TRBJ1-5	CASSLGGGGQPQHF	TGCGCCAGCAGCTTGGGCGGCGGCGGTCAGCCCCAGCATTTT
TRBV5-5	TRBD1	-	TRBJ1-1	CASSFGTGTEAFF	TGTGCCAGCAGCTTCGGGACAGGCACTGAAGCTTTCTTT
TRBV3-1/TRBV3-2	-	-	TRBJ2-1	CASSQVRGYNEQFF	TGTGCCAGCAGCCAGGTCAGGGGTTACAATGAGCAGTTCTTC
TRBV28	-	-	TRBJ1-1	CASSLSTGDTEAFF	TGTGCCAGCAGTTTAAGTACCGGGGACACTGAAGCTTTCTTT
TRBV5-6	-	-	TRBJ2-2	CASSFVYTGELFF	TGTGCCAGCAGTTTTGTCTACACCGGGGAGCTGTTTTTT
TRBV25-1	-	-	TRBJ2-7	CASSEFWLARASSYEQYF	TGTGCCAGCAGTGAATTTTGGCTAGCGCGCGCGAGCTCCTACGAGCAGTACTTC
TRBV4-3	TRBD2	-	TRBJ2-3	CASSQVIGLVLRDTQYF	TGCGCCAGCAGCCAAGTAATTGGACTAGTCCTTCGGGATACGCAGTATTTT
TRBV3-1/TRBV3-2	-	-	TRBJ2-1	CASSQDWGLLSSYNEQFF	TGTGCCAGCAGCCAAGATTGGGGACTCCTAAGCTCCTACAATGAGCAGTTCTTC
TRBV13	TRBD1	-	TRBJ2-1	CASSLGTEWNEQFF	TGTGCCAGCAGCTTGGGGACAGAGTGGAATGAGCAGTTCTTC
TRBV5-4	-	-	TRBJ1-4	CASSLGPERRNEKLFF	TGTGCCAGCAGCTTGGGCCCCGAAAGGCGGAATGAAAAACTGTTTTTT
TRBV28	TRBD1	-	TRBJ1-2	CASSPGAGGAKGVGYTF	TGTGCCAGCAGTCCAGGGGCAGGGGGCGCAAAGGGGGTAGGCTACACCTTC
TRBV28	TRBD1	once	TRBJ1-5	CASSRQGAKVCNQPQHF	TGTGCCAGCAGCCGACAGGGGGCTAAGGTCTGCAATCAGCCCCAGCATTTT
TRBV28	-	-	TRBJ2-7	CASSLRLANTYEQYF	TGTGCCAGCAGTCTAAGACTGGCTAACACCTACGAGCAGTACTTC